This TCR beta chain was profiled in a study of cytomegalovirus exposure and HLA in healthy donors. Researchers ran the PCR with 60 Vbeta and 13 Jbeta primers. Profiling relied on immunoSEQ multiplex PCR, and the TCRdb table lists in-frame clones only, not all of them. The table shows approximately 110,000 clones, with 69% occurring only once. Germline lookup yields CDR1 SGDLS and CDR2 YYNGEE. The CDR3 covers 17 residues. On this clone itself: Its antigen is not known. One end of the junction does not line up with germline, which may come from a read error.

The study's findings and limits: Within an earlier analysis, most TCR beta V segments proved productive either about 90% or about 30% of the time.

Sequencing was performed on PBMCs. The clonotype was recovered from a man aged 25 to 40 in good health and CMV-seronegative. This chain uses TRBV9 with TRBJ1-3; the D is unclear. The chain's CDR3 is CASSVDPTAGSGSTIYF. CDR3 in DNA: TGTGCCAGCAGCGTAGACCCCACGGCCGGGTCTGGAAGCACCATATATTTT. Full variable domain (outside the CDR3, taken from reference TRBV9 and TRBJ1-3): DSGVTQTPKHLITATGQRVTLRCSPRSGDLSVYWYQQSLDQGLQFLIQYYNGEERAKGNILERFSAQQFPDLHSELNLSSLELGDSALYFCASSVDPTAGSGSTIYFGEGSWLTVV.